A single sample gave rise to the 16 T cell receptor beta chains below, sequenced in a study of OX40 agonist ivuxolimab in advanced cancers. Some clones are missing from TCRdb's copy, which holds only in-frame ones; the method was immunoSEQ multiplex PCR. This table has some 80,000 clones, approximately 84% appearing once. Here the sequenced sample was CD4+ or CD8+ T cells sorted from blood, taken in a trial of the OX40 agonist ivuxolimab. These receptors all come from an adult with an advanced solid tumor such as melanoma, head and neck, liver or kidney cancer.

The genes are TRBV29-1 and TRBJ1-1; TRBD1 matches at 7 bases. This CDR3 has 12 amino acids. Unmatched junction bases numbered 2, after V lost 3 bases and J lost 4 bases. Germline V gives CDR1 SQVTM, CDR2 ANQGSEA. This CDR3 reads CSVDQGVTEAFF. DNA of the CDR3: TGCAGCGTTGATCAGGGGGTCACTGAAGCTTTCTTT.

The chain uses TRBV2 and TRBJ2-5, with 11 bases identical to TRBD2. Looked up from germline, CDR1 is SNHLY and CDR2 is FYNNEI. Losses at the gene ends were 5 bases for V and 2 bases for J; bases not matched to a gene: 4. CDR3 length equals 15 residues. In DNA form, the CDR3 reads TGTGCCAGCAGTTCGACTAGCGGGGTTCAAGAGACCCAGTACTTC. The encoded protein is CASSSTSGVQETQYF.

The chain couples TRBV5-1 to TRBJ2-2; D possibly corresponds to TRBD2 (6 bases). The CDR3 has 16 residues. The germline V and J ends were trimmed by 4 bases and 3 bases, with 16 bases remaining between them. Germline V gives CDR1 SGHRS, CDR2 YFSETQ. The CDR3 region has the DNA TGCGCCAGCAGCCAAGGTGATAGCGGTTACACCGGGGAGCTGTTTTTT. Encoded protein: CASSQGDSGYTGELFF.

The chain carries TRBV5-4 and TRBJ1-4; no clear D. The CDR3 consists of 14 residues. V lost 1 base, J lost 2 bases, and 6 bases lay in between. The germline gives CDR1 SGHNT, CDR2 YYREEE (reference sequence). The CDR3 loop reads CASSLRGTNEKLFF. In nucleotides, the CDR3 is TGTGCCAGCAGCTTGAGAGGGACTAATGAAAAACTGTTTTTT.

Points on this clone: The sample carries other DNA sequences with the same CDR3. The V gene is TRBV12-5, the J gene TRBJ2-7; D perhaps matches TRBD2 (6 bases). Germline-derived CDR1 and CDR2 are LGHNT and FRNRAP. The CDR3 covers 16 residues. The V end lost 0 bases, the J end lost 4 bases, and 16 bases lay between the germline ends. In DNA, the CDR3 is TGTGCTAGTGGTTTGGTCGGGCGGGGCCGCTATTACGAGCAGTACTTC. Translated: CASGLVGRGRYYEQYF.

J is TRBJ2-3 and V is TRBV5-6, with D perhaps being TRBD1 or TRBD2 (5 bases each). CDR1 is SGHDT and CDR2 is YYEEEE in the germline V gene. Trimming took off 1 base at V and 4 bases at J, with 7 bases between the two ends. This CDR3 is 13 amino acids long. In nucleotides, the CDR3 is TGTGCCAGCAGCTTGCAGGGACCAGATACGCAGTATTTT. Protein product: CASSLQGPDTQYF.

This clone is a singleton in its sample. The rearrangement joins TRBV6-5 to TRBJ1-5; D might be TRBD1 (6 bases). The CDR3 loop spans 12 amino acids. V gave up 2 bases and J gave up 7 bases, with 6 bases separating them. In germline, CDR1 is MNHEY, CDR2 SVGAGI. The CDR3 region is CASSYGGQPQHF. CDR3 nucleotides: TGTGCCAGCAGTTACGGGGGCCAGCCCCAGCATTTT.

The chain employs TRBV9 and TRBJ2-7; the D gene is possibly TRBD2 (6 bases). The CDR3 sequence is 18 residues long. CDR1 and CDR2 (germline): SGDLS, YYNGEE. Trimming took 3 bases from V and 6 from J, leaving 28 bases between them. CDR3 bases: TGTGCCAGCAGCGCGGGGACTGGTGGGGACCCAGCCTCTCGCGAGCAGTACTTC. Protein sequence: CASSAGTGGDPASREQYF.

This clone was found many times. This sample includes further DNA sequences coding for the same CDR3. This rearrangement joins TRBV4-1 to TRBJ2-7; D remains unclear. This CDR3 contains 15 residues. V dropped 0 bases and J dropped 2 bases, with 11 bases sitting between them. Germline CDR1 MGHRA, CDR2 YSYEKL. The CDR3 here is CASSQDFPGPYEQYF. For the CDR3, the DNA is TGCGCCAGCAGCCAAGATTTCCCTGGACCCTACGAGCAGTACTTC.

The chain joins TRBV5-1 to TRBJ1-1; 9 nucleotides match TRBD1. The V and J ends lost 4 bases and 1 base, in that order; junction bases with no gene match: 5. This CDR3 region has 15 residues. The germline CDR1 and CDR2 sequences are SGHRS and YFSETQ. CDR3 amino acids: CASSRDRAENTEAFF. CDR3 in DNA: TGCGCCAGCAGCAGGGACAGGGCGGAGAACACTGAAGCTTTCTTT.

The V and J genes are TRBV28 and TRBJ2-4; possibly TRBD1 for D (5 bases). V lost 2 bases, J lost 2 bases, and 10 bases lay in between. Germline loops: CDR1 MDHEN, CDR2 SYDVKM. The CDR3 has 15 residues. CDR3: CASSLPRVSKNIQYF. For the CDR3, the DNA is TGTGCCAGCAGTTTACCCAGGGTGTCCAAAAACATTCAGTACTTC.

The chain joins TRBV5-4 to TRBJ1-3; D is ambiguous. The CDR3 covers 14 residues. Germline CDR1 SGHNT, CDR2 YYREEE (reference sequence). Trimming stripped 6 bases from V and 0 bases from J, with 10 bases between. CDR3 sequence reads: CASTPQPSGNTIYF. The CDR3, as DNA: TGTGCCAGCACCCCCCAACCCTCTGGAAACACCATATATTTT.

This chain links TRBV14 with TRBJ1-6; D gene uncertain. The CDR3 runs 15 residues. Germline CDR1 reads SGHDN; CDR2 reads FVKESK. V was shortened by 1 base and J by 0 bases, with 4 bases between the two germline ends. CDR3 residues: CASSQGSSYNSPLHF. CDR3 coding DNA: TGTGCCAGCAGCCAAGGGAGCTCCTATAATTCACCCCTCCACTTT.

The rearrangement links TRBV4-1 to TRBJ1-3; D unclear. Trimming took off 2 bases at V and 0 bases at J, with 11 bases between the two ends. The CDR3 covers 16 residues. Germline V gene data show CDR1 as MGHRA and CDR2 as YSYEKL. The CDR3 loop reads CASSQLLGDSGNTIYF. DNA of the CDR3: TGCGCCAGCAGCCAACTCTTAGGCGACTCTGGAAACACCATATATTTT.

V gene TRBV5-4 combines with J gene TRBJ1-5; a possible D gene is TRBD1 (6 bases). The CDR3 is 17 residues long. Germline V gene lookup returns CDR1 SGHNT and CDR2 YYREEE (reference sequence). Trimming took 3 bases from V and 0 from J, leaving 16 bases between them. The CDR3 bases are TGTGCCAGCAGCTGGGGGGGCAGTACATATAGCAATCAGCCCCAGCATTTT. Its protein is CASSWGGSTYSNQPQHF.

A note on this clone: At the DNA level, this CDR3 is encoded by other sequences in the same sample as well. The rearrangement links TRBV4-2 to TRBJ2-4; the D gene could be TRBD1 or TRBD2 (5 bases each). V shed 0 bases and J shed 0 bases, with 9 bases lying between them. This CDR3 contains 16 residues. CDR1 is LGHNA and CDR2 is YNFKEQ in the germline V gene. CDR3 residues: CASSQEGELAKNIQYF. DNA for the CDR3: TGTGCCAGCAGCCAAGAAGGGGAGCTAGCCAAAAACATTCAGTACTTC.